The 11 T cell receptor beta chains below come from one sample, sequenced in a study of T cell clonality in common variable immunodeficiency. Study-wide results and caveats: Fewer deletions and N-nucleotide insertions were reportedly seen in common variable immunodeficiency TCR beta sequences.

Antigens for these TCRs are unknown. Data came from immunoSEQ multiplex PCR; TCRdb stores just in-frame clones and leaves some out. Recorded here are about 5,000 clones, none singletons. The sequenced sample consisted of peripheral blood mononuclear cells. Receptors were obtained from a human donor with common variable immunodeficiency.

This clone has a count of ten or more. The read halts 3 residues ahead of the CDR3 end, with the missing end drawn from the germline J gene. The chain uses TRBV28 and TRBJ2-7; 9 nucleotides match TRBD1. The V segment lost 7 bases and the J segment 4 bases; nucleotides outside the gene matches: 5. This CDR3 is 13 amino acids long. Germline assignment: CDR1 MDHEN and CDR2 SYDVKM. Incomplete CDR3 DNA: TGTGCCAGCAACAGGGGGCGCGGTTACGAG. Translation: CASNRGRGYE. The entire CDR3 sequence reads CASNRGRGYEQYF.

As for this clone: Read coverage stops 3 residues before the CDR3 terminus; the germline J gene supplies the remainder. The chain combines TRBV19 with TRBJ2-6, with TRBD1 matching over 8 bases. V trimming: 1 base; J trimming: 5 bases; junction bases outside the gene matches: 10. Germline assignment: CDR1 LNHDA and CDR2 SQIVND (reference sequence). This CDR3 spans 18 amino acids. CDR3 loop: CASSIADRGPLWANVLTF. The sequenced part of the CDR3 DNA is TGTGCCAGTAGTATAGCCGACAGGGGTCCTCTCTGGGCCAACGTC.

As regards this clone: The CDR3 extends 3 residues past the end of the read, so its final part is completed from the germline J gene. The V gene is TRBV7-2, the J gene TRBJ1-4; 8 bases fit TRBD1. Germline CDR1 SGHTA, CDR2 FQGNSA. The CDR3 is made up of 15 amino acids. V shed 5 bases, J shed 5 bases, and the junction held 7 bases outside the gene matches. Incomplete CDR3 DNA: TGTGCCAGCAGCCCCCAGACAGGGGAGAATGAAAAA. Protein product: CASSPQTGENEK. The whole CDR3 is CASSPQTGENEKLFF.

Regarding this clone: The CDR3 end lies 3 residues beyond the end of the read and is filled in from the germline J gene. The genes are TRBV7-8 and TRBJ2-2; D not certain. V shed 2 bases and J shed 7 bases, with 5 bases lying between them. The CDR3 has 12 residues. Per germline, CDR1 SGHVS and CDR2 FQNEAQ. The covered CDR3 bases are TGTGCCAGCAGCTTAATTCACGGGGAG. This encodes CASSLIHGE. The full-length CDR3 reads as CASSLIHGELFF.

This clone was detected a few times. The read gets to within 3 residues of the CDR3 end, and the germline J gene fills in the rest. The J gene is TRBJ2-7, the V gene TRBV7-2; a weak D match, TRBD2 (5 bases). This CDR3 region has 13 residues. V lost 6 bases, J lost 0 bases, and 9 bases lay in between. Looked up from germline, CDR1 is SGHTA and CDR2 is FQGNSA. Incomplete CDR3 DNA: TGTGCCAGCAGTTGGACTGGCTCCTACGAG. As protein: CASSWTGSYE. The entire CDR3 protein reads CASSWTGSYEQYF.

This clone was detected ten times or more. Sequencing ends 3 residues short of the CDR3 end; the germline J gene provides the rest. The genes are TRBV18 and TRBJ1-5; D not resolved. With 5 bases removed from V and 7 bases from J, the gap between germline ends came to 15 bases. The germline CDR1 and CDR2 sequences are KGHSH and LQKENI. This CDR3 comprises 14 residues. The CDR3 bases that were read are TGTGCCAGCTCAAGTAGCGTATCGTGGCAGCCC. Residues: CASSSSVSWQP. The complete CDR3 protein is CASSSSVSWQPQHF.

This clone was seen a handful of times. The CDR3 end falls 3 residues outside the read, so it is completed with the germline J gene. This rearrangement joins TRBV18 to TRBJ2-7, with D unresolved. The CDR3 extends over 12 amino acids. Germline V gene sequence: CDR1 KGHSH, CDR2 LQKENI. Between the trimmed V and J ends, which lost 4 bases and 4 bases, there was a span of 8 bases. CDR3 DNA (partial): TGTGCCAGCTCACTAGGGTATTACGAG. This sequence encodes CASSLGYYE. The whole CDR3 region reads CASSLGYYEQYF.

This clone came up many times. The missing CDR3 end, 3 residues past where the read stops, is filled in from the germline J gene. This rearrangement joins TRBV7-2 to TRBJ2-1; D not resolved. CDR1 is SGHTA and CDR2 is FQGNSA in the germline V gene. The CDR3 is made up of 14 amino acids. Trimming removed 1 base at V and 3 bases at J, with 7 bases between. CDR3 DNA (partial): TGTGCCAGCAGCTTAGACTCCCTCTACAATGAG. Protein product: CASSLDSLYNE. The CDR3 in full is CASSLDSLYNEQFF.

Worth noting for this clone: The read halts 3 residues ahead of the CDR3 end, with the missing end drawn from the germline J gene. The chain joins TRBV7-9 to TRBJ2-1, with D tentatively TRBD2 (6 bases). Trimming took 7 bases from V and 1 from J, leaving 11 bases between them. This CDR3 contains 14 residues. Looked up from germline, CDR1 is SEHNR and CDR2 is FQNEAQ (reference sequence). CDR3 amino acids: CASKGTVSYNEQFF. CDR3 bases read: TGTGCCAGCAAAGGGACTGTATCCTACAATGAG.

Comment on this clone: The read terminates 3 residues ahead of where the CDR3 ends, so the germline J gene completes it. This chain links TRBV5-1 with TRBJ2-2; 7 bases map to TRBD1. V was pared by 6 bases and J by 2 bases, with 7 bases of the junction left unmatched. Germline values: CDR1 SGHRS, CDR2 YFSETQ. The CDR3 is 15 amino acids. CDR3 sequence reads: CASTPDRDNTGELFF. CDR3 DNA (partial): TGCGCCAGCACCCCCGACAGGGATAACACCGGGGAG.

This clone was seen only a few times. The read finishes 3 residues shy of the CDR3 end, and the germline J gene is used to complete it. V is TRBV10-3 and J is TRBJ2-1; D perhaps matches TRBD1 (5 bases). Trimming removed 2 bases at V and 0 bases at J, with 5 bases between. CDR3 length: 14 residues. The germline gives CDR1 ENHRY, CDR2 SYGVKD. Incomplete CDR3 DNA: TGTGCCATCAGTGAGGACAGCTCCTACAATGAG. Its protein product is CAISEDSSYNE. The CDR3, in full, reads CAISEDSSYNEQFF.